This is a list of T cell receptor beta chains from one sample in a study of blood T cell repertoires in COVID-19. Method: immunoSEQ multiplex PCR; TCRdb's copy keeps in-frame clones and lacks some. The sample has around 70,000 clones, around 87% seen once. The specimen was peripheral blood. The receptors were gathered from an elderly woman with active or convalescent COVID-19. Each CDR3 is given with its conserved first and last residue. D genes are given only for firm matches. Where a row states a size, it is once, few, many or the class of an expanded clone; other rows omit it.

clone size: -
J gene: TRBJ2-1
D gene: TRBD2
V gene: TRBV7-2
CDR3 protein: CASSLGSGGTSYNEQFF
CDR3 DNA: TGTGCCAGCAGCTTAGGTAGCGGGGGCACTTCCTACAATGAGCAGTTCTTC

clone size: -
J gene: TRBJ1-1
D gene: -
V gene: TRBV5-6
CDR3 protein: CASSLRESTEAFF
CDR3 DNA: TGTGCCAGCAGCTTGAGGGAGAGCACTGAAGCTTTCTTT

clone size: -
J gene: TRBJ1-6
D gene: -
V gene: TRBV2
CDR3 protein: CASTFYRSVGSPLHF
CDR3 DNA: TGTGCCAGCACGTTCTACAGGTCGGTTGGTTCACCCCTCCACTTT

clone size: -
J gene: TRBJ2-7
D gene: TRBD2
V gene: TRBV7-2
CDR3 protein: CASSRISGGLYEQYF
CDR3 DNA: TGTGCCAGCAGCAGAATTAGCGGGGGGCTCTACGAGCAGTACTTC

clone size: -
J gene: TRBJ2-1
D gene: -
V gene: TRBV3-1/TRBV3-2
CDR3 protein: CASSPPRLPLVSYNEQFF
CDR3 DNA: TGTGCCAGCAGCCCCCCGAGACTCCCCTTAGTTTCCTACAATGAGCAGTTCTTC

clone size: -
J gene: TRBJ2-3
D gene: -
V gene: TRBV9
CDR3 protein: CASSVGAISGDTQYF
CDR3 DNA: TGTGCCAGCAGCGTAGGGGCGATCTCCGGAGATACGCAGTATTTT

clone size: -
J gene: TRBJ1-2
D gene: -
V gene: TRBV3-1/TRBV3-2
CDR3 protein: CASSRTGLGGHGYTF
CDR3 DNA: TGTGCCAGCAGCCGTACCGGGCTTGGGGGCCATGGCTACACCTTC

clone size: -
J gene: TRBJ1-5
D gene: -
V gene: TRBV28
CDR3 protein: CASSGRGNQPQHF
CDR3 DNA: TGTGCCAGCAGCGGTCGTGGCAATCAGCCCCAGCATTTT

clone size: -
J gene: TRBJ2-3
D gene: -
V gene: TRBV9
CDR3 protein: CASSVRSRGDTQYF
CDR3 DNA: TGTGCCAGCAGCGTCCGGTCGCGAGGAGATACGCAGTATTTT

clone size: -
J gene: TRBJ1-2
D gene: -
V gene: TRBV6-5
CDR3 protein: CASSYSNRVDYGYTF
CDR3 DNA: TGTGCCAGCAGTTACTCGAACAGGGTTGACTATGGCTACACCTTC

clone size: -
J gene: TRBJ1-5
D gene: -
V gene: TRBV19
CDR3 protein: CASSPYNGGNQPQHF
CDR3 DNA: TGTGCCAGTAGTCCTTATAACGGGGGAAATCAGCCCCAGCATTTT

clone size: -
J gene: TRBJ1-5
D gene: -
V gene: TRBV2
CDR3 protein: CASARGSSNQPQHF
CDR3 DNA: TGTGCCAGCGCCAGGGGTAGTAGCAATCAGCCCCAGCATTTT

clone size: few
J gene: TRBJ1-2
D gene: TRBD1
V gene: TRBV11-2
CDR3 protein: CASSPMDRAGGYTF
CDR3 DNA: TGTGCCAGCAGCCCTATGGACAGGGCAGGAGGCTACACCTTC

clone size: few
J gene: TRBJ2-7
D gene: -
V gene: TRBV5-1
CDR3 protein: CVATGTPFDEQYF
CDR3 DNA: TGCGTTGCCACCGGGACACCCTTCGACGAGCAGTACTTC

clone size: -
J gene: TRBJ1-4
D gene: -
V gene: TRBV7-2
CDR3 protein: CASSFQRGGKLFF
CDR3 DNA: TGTGCCAGCAGCTTCCAGCGGGGGGGAAAACTGTTTTTT

clone size: -
J gene: TRBJ2-2
D gene: -
V gene: TRBV7-9
CDR3 protein: CASSFPNGRELFF
CDR3 DNA: TGTGCCAGCAGCTTCCCAAATGGCCGGGAGCTGTTTTTT

clone size: -
J gene: TRBJ2-5
D gene: -
V gene: TRBV7-8
CDR3 protein: CASSPDFRRYF
CDR3 DNA: TGTGCCAGCAGCCCGGACTTCCGCCGGTACTTC

clone size: -
J gene: TRBJ2-5
D gene: -
V gene: TRBV16
CDR3 protein: CASSQLSETQYF
CDR3 DNA: TGTGCCAGCAGCCAACTATCCGAGACCCAGTACTTC

clone size: -
J gene: TRBJ2-7
D gene: TRBD1
V gene: TRBV18
CDR3 protein: CASSPGRGPYEQYF
CDR3 DNA: TGTGCCAGCTCACCGGGCAGGGGGCCCTACGAGCAGTACTTC

clone size: -
J gene: TRBJ2-3
D gene: TRBD2
V gene: TRBV6-2/TRBV6-3
CDR3 protein: CASSYPLAGGSTDTQYF
CDR3 DNA: TGTGCCAGCAGTTACCCGCTAGCGGGGGGGAGCACAGATACGCAGTATTTT

clone size: few
J gene: TRBJ1-1
D gene: TRBD1
V gene: TRBV5-6
CDR3 protein: CASSLVGQGARSTEAFF
CDR3 DNA: TGTGCCAGCAGCTTGGTGGGACAGGGGGCGCGGAGCACTGAAGCTTTCTTT

clone size: -
J gene: TRBJ2-1
D gene: TRBD1
V gene: TRBV30
CDR3 protein: CAWTADRARYNEQFF
CDR3 DNA: TGTGCCTGGACCGCGGACAGGGCACGCTACAATGAGCAGTTCTTC

clone size: -
J gene: TRBJ2-7
D gene: TRBD2
V gene: TRBV30
CDR3 protein: CAWSLSGMSYYEQYF
CDR3 DNA: TGTGCCTGGAGTTTGAGCGGGATGTCTTACTACGAGCAGTACTTC

clone size: once
J gene: TRBJ1-2
D gene: TRBD1
V gene: TRBV2
CDR3 protein: CASSGGTGGYGYTF
CDR3 DNA: TGTGCCAGCAGTGGGGGGACAGGCGGCTATGGCTACACCTTC

clone size: -
J gene: TRBJ1-1
D gene: -
V gene: TRBV18
CDR3 protein: CASSRTRYTEAFF
CDR3 DNA: TGTGCCAGCTCACGAACCAGGTACACTGAAGCTTTCTTT

clone size: -
J gene: TRBJ2-1
D gene: -
V gene: TRBV2
CDR3 protein: CASSVRSGVDEQFF
CDR3 DNA: TGTGCCAGCAGTGTCAGGTCGGGGGTAGATGAGCAGTTCTTC

clone size: -
J gene: TRBJ1-2
D gene: -
V gene: TRBV7-9
CDR3 protein: CASSQINYGYTF
CDR3 DNA: TGTGCCAGCAGTCAGATTAACTATGGCTACACCTTC

clone size: -
J gene: TRBJ1-4
D gene: -
V gene: TRBV11-1
CDR3 protein: CASSSVDEKLFF
CDR3 DNA: TGTGCCAGCAGTAGCGTCGATGAAAAACTGTTTTTT

clone size: -
J gene: TRBJ2-1
D gene: -
V gene: TRBV29-1
CDR3 protein: CSGMGALRQNNEQFF
CDR3 DNA: TGCAGCGGGATGGGGGCTCTGAGGCAGAACAATGAGCAGTTCTTC

clone size: -
J gene: TRBJ1-1
D gene: -
V gene: TRBV30
CDR3 protein: CAWAPGINTEAFF
CDR3 DNA: TGTGCCTGGGCCCCAGGAATTAACACTGAAGCTTTCTTT

clone size: -
J gene: TRBJ1-4
D gene: -
V gene: TRBV7-2
CDR3 protein: CASSLVGGDSNEKLFF
CDR3 DNA: TGTGCCAGCAGCTTAGTTGGGGGGGACTCCAATGAAAAACTGTTTTTT

clone size: -
J gene: TRBJ2-1
D gene: TRBD2
V gene: TRBV6-2/TRBV6-3
CDR3 protein: CASSYSQAGAYNEQFF
CDR3 DNA: TGTGCCAGCAGTTACTCGCAAGCGGGGGCCTACAATGAGCAGTTCTTC

clone size: -
J gene: TRBJ1-3
D gene: -
V gene: TRBV7-8
CDR3 protein: CASSLGAGPLGGPGNTIYF
CDR3 DNA: TGTGCCAGCAGCTTAGGCGCGGGACCACTGGGGGGACCTGGAAACACCATATATTTT

clone size: -
J gene: TRBJ2-2
D gene: -
V gene: TRBV5-5
CDR3 protein: CASQGTTGAGELFF
CDR3 DNA: TGTGCCAGCCAGGGGACCACCGGGGCCGGGGAGCTGTTTTTT

clone size: -
J gene: TRBJ2-7
D gene: TRBD1
V gene: TRBV7-8
CDR3 protein: CASSLEGQGFSYEQYF
CDR3 DNA: TGTGCCAGCAGCTTAGAGGGACAGGGGTTCTCCTACGAGCAGTACTTC

clone size: once
J gene: TRBJ1-6
D gene: -
V gene: TRBV27
CDR3 protein: CASGRLNSPLHF
CDR3 DNA: TGTGCCAGCGGGAGGCTAAATTCACCCCTCCACTTT

clone size: -
J gene: TRBJ1-6
D gene: TRBD1
V gene: TRBV11-3
CDR3 protein: CASSWGTGGSSPLHF
CDR3 DNA: TGTGCCAGCAGCTGGGGGACAGGGGGAAGTTCACCCCTCCACTTT